This T cell receptor beta chain was sequenced for a study of OX40 agonist ivuxolimab in advanced cancers. Study in general: Partial responses were achieved by three patients, one with hepatocellular carcinoma and two with cutaneous melanoma.

Germline trimming cut 0 bases from V and 5 bases from J; bases unmatched to any gene: 8. The germline V gene encodes CDR1 SGHKS and CDR2 YYEKEE (reference sequence). The length of the CDR3 is 16 residues. Profiled with immunoSEQ multiplex PCR; TCRdb holds only in-frame clones, not every one. The sample lists tens of thousands of clones, approximately 86% occurring once. J is TRBJ1-2 and V is TRBV5-5; 9 nucleotides match TRBD1. The receptor was isolated from an adult with an advanced solid tumor such as melanoma, head and neck, liver or kidney cancer. The source material was CD4+ or CD8+ T cells sorted from blood, sampled in a trial of the OX40 agonist ivuxolimab. CDR3 nucleotide sequence: TGTGCCAGCAGCTTGGCCGGACAGGGGACGAGGTATGGCTACACCTTC. It specifies CASSLAGQGTRYGYTF.